What follows are 8 T cell receptor beta chains derived from one specimen sequenced in a study of CD8 T cells in Susac syndrome. RNA was extracted with the RNeasy kit, and a quantity of 0.5 to 1 ug was reverse transcribed using random hexamers. From the immunoSEQ multiplex PCR reads, TCRdb called clonotypes with MiXCR, one entry per CDR3 protein. Of about 71,000 distinct CDR3 sequences listed, 96% are singletons. The sample taken for sequencing was CD4+ T cells from PBMCs. The receptor source for this set is a human donor with multiple sclerosis.

The chain uses TRBV4-3 and TRBJ2-7; 7 bases are shared with TRBD2. This CDR3 has 15 residues. The germline gives CDR1 LGHNA, CDR2 YSLEER. The V and J ends lost 6 bases and 3 bases, in that order; junction bases with no gene match: 11. DNA of the CDR3: TGCGCCAGCAGTCACTCGGTCCGGGACTACTACGAGCAGTACTTC. It specifies CASSHSVRDYYEQYF.

V usage is TRBV5-1 and J usage is TRBJ2-2, with D hard to call. The length of the CDR3 is 13 residues. Germline V gives CDR1 SGHRS, CDR2 YFSETQ. V was shortened by 0 bases and J by 2 bases, with 2 bases between the two germline ends. The CDR3 sequence is CASSLDNTGELFF. The DNA of the CDR3 is TGCGCCAGCAGCTTGGATAACACCGGGGAGCTGTTTTTT.

The chain joins TRBV11-3 to TRBJ1-1; tentative D call: TRBD1 (5 bases). V lost 5 bases to trimming and J lost 1 base, with 14 bases between them. The CDR3 consists of 15 residues. CDR1 is SGHNT and CDR2 is YENEEA in the germline V gene. The CDR3 DNA follows: TGTGCCAGCAGCCCCGCTTGGGGGGGGAACACTGAAGCTTTCTTT. Translation: CASSPAWGGNTEAFF.

This rearrangement joins TRBV6-6 to TRBJ1-3; TRBD1 might be the D (6 bases). The V gene's germline CDR1 is MNHNY and CDR2 SVGAGI (reference sequence). The CDR3 totals 14 residues. Trimming cost V 6 bases and J 1 base, with 10 bases left between them. In DNA form, the CDR3 reads TGTGCCAGCAGCCAAACAGGGTCTGGAAACACCATATATTTT. Protein sequence: CASSQTGSGNTIYF.

The chain couples TRBV4-1 to TRBJ1-4; TRBD1 matches at 8 bases. The CDR3 runs 16 residues. Germline loops: CDR1 MGHRA, CDR2 YSYEKL. J lost 6 bases, V lost 4 bases, and 10 bases had no gene match. The CDR3 here is CASSRELGQGYEKLFF. CDR3 coding DNA: TGCGCCAGCAGCCGAGAACTTGGACAGGGCTATGAAAAACTGTTTTTT.

J is TRBJ1-1 and V is TRBV12-3 or TRBV12-4, with D perhaps matching TRBD1 (5 bases). V lost 6 bases and J 1 base, leaving 15 bases between the germline ends. The CDR3 has 15 residues. CDR3 region: CASRLNGQGNTEAFF. The CDR3 DNA reads TGTGCCAGCAGGCTGAACGGGCAGGGGAACACTGAAGCTTTCTTT.

This chain links TRBV12-3 or TRBV12-4 with TRBJ1-2; D unresolved. The CDR3 loop spans 12 amino acids. V was clipped by 6 bases and J by 8 bases, with 13 bases between them. In DNA form, the CDR3 reads TGTGCCAGCAGCCCGTTCAGAGGAGGCTACACCTTC. As protein: CASSPFRGGYTF.

The CDR3 region has the DNA TGTGCCAGCAGTCTACTGATGACAGTGTTGAACACTGAAGCTTTCTTT. It specifies CASSLLMTVLNTEAFF. The genes are TRBV11-2 and TRBJ1-1; maybe TRBD1 (5 bases). V lost 6 bases to trimming and J lost 0 bases, with 17 bases between them. The CDR3 runs to 16 residues. Per the germline V gene, CDR1 is SGHAT and CDR2 is FQNNGV.